A selection of T cell receptor beta chains follows, all from one sample in a study of cytomegalovirus exposure and HLA in healthy donors. The table came from immunoSEQ multiplex PCR; TCRdb's copy has only in-frame clones and leaves some out. The table shows 240,000 or so clones, with over 80% occurring only once. Specimen: PBMCs. The receptors come from a woman in her thirties or forties in good health and CMV-seropositive. Each CDR3 is given with its conserved first and last residue. Each record gives: V gene, D gene, clone size, J gene, CDR3 protein, CDR3 DNA. The D gene is left open where the match is weak. Clone size is not always given. Where it is, it says once, few, many or a class for expanded clones.

V gene: TRBV5-4; D gene: TRBD2; clone size: -; J gene: TRBJ2-7; CDR3 protein: CASSLGAGGVEQYF; CDR3 DNA: TGTGCCAGCAGCTTGGGTGCGGGAGGGGTCGAGCAGTACTTC
V gene: TRBV2; D gene: TRBD2; clone size: once; J gene: TRBJ2-3; CDR3 protein: CASSGLAGPDTQYF; CDR3 DNA: TGTGCCAGCAGTGGGCTAGCGGGACCAGATACGCAGTATTTT
V gene: TRBV25-1; D gene: -; clone size: -; J gene: TRBJ1-3; CDR3 protein: CASSDPRGRSGNTIYF; CDR3 DNA: TGTGCCAGCAGTGACCCCAGGGGCCGCTCTGGAAACACCATATATTTT
V gene: TRBV7-2; D gene: -; clone size: -; J gene: TRBJ2-7; CDR3 protein: CASSLQASDEQYF; CDR3 DNA: TGTGCCAGCAGCTTACAGGCCTCTGACGAGCAGTACTTC
V gene: TRBV6-6; D gene: -; clone size: once; J gene: TRBJ2-7; CDR3 protein: CASSYSRSYEQYF; CDR3 DNA: TGTGCCAGCAGTTACTCGAGGTCCTACGAGCAGTACTTC
V gene: TRBV23-1; D gene: TRBD2; clone size: -; J gene: TRBJ2-1; CDR3 protein: CASSRHLGSAGGPLCYNEQFF; CDR3 DNA: TGCGCCAGCAGTCGGCACCTAGGGTCAGCGGGAGGGCCTCTTTGCTACAATGAGCAGTTCTTC
V gene: TRBV30; D gene: -; clone size: -; J gene: TRBJ1-5; CDR3 protein: CAWSVAGWDQPQHF; CDR3 DNA: TGTGCCTGGAGTGTCGCGGGGTGGGATCAGCCCCAGCATTTT
V gene: TRBV11-2; D gene: -; clone size: once; J gene: TRBJ2-6; CDR3 protein: CASSSGRRQASGANVLTF; CDR3 DNA: TGTGCCAGCAGCTCCGGTCGTCGGCAGGCCTCTGGGGCCAACGTCCTGACTTTC
V gene: TRBV5-6; D gene: TRBD1; clone size: -; J gene: TRBJ2-7; CDR3 protein: CASSPGTGHYEQYF; CDR3 DNA: TGTGCCAGCAGCCCCGGGACAGGACACTACGAGCAGTACTTC
V gene: TRBV6-4; D gene: -; clone size: -; J gene: TRBJ1-1; CDR3 protein: CAGSESLNTEAFF; CDR3 DNA: TGTGCCGGCAGTGAGAGTCTGAACACTGAAGCTTTCTTT
V gene: TRBV30; D gene: -; clone size: few; J gene: TRBJ2-4; CDR3 protein: CAWSVLARASFLAKNIQYF; CDR3 DNA: TGTGCCTGGAGTGTACTTGCGCGCGCCTCCTTTCTAGCCAAAAACATTCAGTACTTC
V gene: TRBV19; D gene: TRBD1; clone size: -; J gene: TRBJ1-2; CDR3 protein: CASSPTNLQGAGYTF; CDR3 DNA: TGTGCCAGTAGTCCTACAAACCTCCAGGGGGCTGGCTACACCTTC
V gene: TRBV4-3; D gene: TRBD2; clone size: -; J gene: TRBJ2-1; CDR3 protein: CASSQEQREGDNEQFF; CDR3 DNA: TGCGCCAGCAGCCAAGAACAGCGGGAGGGAGACAATGAGCAGTTCTTC
V gene: TRBV5-4; D gene: TRBD2; clone size: -; J gene: TRBJ2-1; CDR3 protein: CASSLKRGGRGEQFF; CDR3 DNA: TGTGCCAGCAGCTTAAAGCGGGGGGGCCGGGGTGAGCAGTTCTTC
V gene: TRBV5-1; D gene: TRBD1; clone size: -; J gene: TRBJ1-5; CDR3 protein: CASSLGPGTGDNQPQHF; CDR3 DNA: TGCGCCAGCAGCTTGGGGCCCGGGACAGGGGATAATCAGCCCCAGCATTTT
V gene: TRBV27; D gene: TRBD2; clone size: -; J gene: TRBJ2-7; CDR3 protein: CASSLSGRGGPYEQYF; CDR3 DNA: TGTGCCAGCAGTTTATCAGGGCGGGGGGGCCCCTACGAGCAGTACTTC
V gene: TRBV4-1; D gene: TRBD2; clone size: -; J gene: TRBJ2-5; CDR3 protein: CASSRLAGVQETQYF; CDR3 DNA: TGCGCCAGCAGTCGACTAGCGGGGGTCCAAGAGACCCAGTACTTC
V gene: TRBV5-1; D gene: -; clone size: -; J gene: TRBJ2-7; CDR3 protein: CASSLGKGCAYEQYF; CDR3 DNA: TGCGCCAGCAGCTTGGGAAAGGGGTGCGCCTACGAGCAGTACTTC
V gene: TRBV5-1; D gene: TRBD2; clone size: -; J gene: TRBJ2-1; CDR3 protein: CASSFSAGRTSGTLGQFF; CDR3 DNA: TGCGCCAGCAGCTTTTCTGCCGGAAGGACTAGCGGGACTCTCGGGCAGTTCTTC
V gene: TRBV19; D gene: TRBD1; clone size: -; J gene: TRBJ1-2; CDR3 protein: CASRPTGQTLARYTF; CDR3 DNA: TGTGCCAGTAGGCCAACGGGACAGACCTTAGCAAGATACACCTTC
V gene: TRBV28; D gene: -; clone size: -; J gene: TRBJ1-2; CDR3 protein: CASSVGSTRALGYTF; CDR3 DNA: TGTGCCAGCAGTGTAGGGAGTACGAGGGCACTTGGCTACACCTTC
V gene: TRBV5-1; D gene: -; clone size: -; J gene: TRBJ1-6; CDR3 protein: CASSGGDNSPLHF; CDR3 DNA: TGCGCCAGCAGCGGGGGGGATAATTCACCCCTCCACTTT
V gene: TRBV30; D gene: TRBD1; clone size: -; J gene: TRBJ2-7; CDR3 protein: CAWSRLNRGDNYEQYF; CDR3 DNA: TGTGCCTGGAGTCGCCTCAACAGGGGAGATAACTACGAGCAGTACTTC
V gene: TRBV6-5; D gene: -; clone size: -; J gene: TRBJ1-5; CDR3 protein: CATARGLGGDQPQHF; CDR3 DNA: TGTGCCACCGCCCGTGGCCTCGGGGGAGATCAGCCCCAGCATTTT
V gene: TRBV6-4; D gene: -; clone size: -; J gene: TRBJ2-1; CDR3 protein: CASSDSLLPYNEQFF; CDR3 DNA: TGTGCCAGCAGTGACTCACTTCTACCCTACAATGAGCAGTTCTTC
V gene: TRBV7-9; D gene: TRBD2; clone size: few; J gene: TRBJ2-3; CDR3 protein: CASSPRTSERTDTQYF; CDR3 DNA: TGTGCCAGCAGCCCCCGGACTAGTGAGCGCACAGATACGCAGTATTTT
V gene: TRBV4-3; D gene: -; clone size: -; J gene: TRBJ2-7; CDR3 protein: CASSQNPRSSYEQYF; CDR3 DNA: TGCGCCAGCAGCCAGAACCCTCGCAGCTCCTACGAGCAGTACTTC
V gene: TRBV5-4; D gene: -; clone size: -; J gene: TRBJ1-2; CDR3 protein: CASSLGQRYGYTF; CDR3 DNA: TGTGCCAGCAGCTTGGGACAGAGGTATGGCTACACCTTC
V gene: TRBV4-3; D gene: TRBD1; clone size: -; J gene: TRBJ1-1; CDR3 protein: CASSRGTGMETEAFF; CDR3 DNA: TGCGCCAGCAGCCGTGGGACAGGAATGGAGACTGAAGCTTTCTTT
V gene: TRBV7-6; D gene: -; clone size: once; J gene: TRBJ2-7; CDR3 protein: CASSPTTGSSYEQYF; CDR3 DNA: TGTGCCAGCAGCCCAACCACAGGGTCTTCCTACGAGCAGTACTTC
V gene: TRBV7-9; D gene: TRBD2; clone size: -; J gene: TRBJ2-2; CDR3 protein: CSSRPLTSGSTGELFF; CDR3 DNA: TGTTCCAGCAGACCCTTGACTAGCGGATCCACCGGGGAGCTGTTTTTT
V gene: TRBV7-9; D gene: -; clone size: once; J gene: TRBJ1-2; CDR3 protein: CSSSRGAGAGGYTF; CDR3 DNA: TGTTCCAGCAGCCGGGGCGCAGGGGCGGGTGGCTACACCTTC
V gene: TRBV5-4; D gene: -; clone size: -; J gene: TRBJ1-2; CDR3 protein: CASSSRVLEAYGYTF; CDR3 DNA: TGTGCCAGCAGCTCCCGCGTGCTTGAGGCATATGGCTACACCTTC
V gene: TRBV2; D gene: -; clone size: -; J gene: TRBJ2-6; CDR3 protein: CASSKTGGSSGANVLTF; CDR3 DNA: TGTGCCAGCAGTAAAACGGGCGGGTCCTCTGGGGCCAACGTCCTGACTTTC
V gene: TRBV7-3; D gene: -; clone size: once; J gene: TRBJ2-4; CDR3 protein: CASSLSSAAKNIQYF; CDR3 DNA: TGTGCCAGCAGCTTGTCTAGTGCCGCCAAAAACATTCAGTACTTC
V gene: TRBV7-9; D gene: -; clone size: -; J gene: TRBJ2-1; CDR3 protein: CSSSLHGTPYNEQFF; CDR3 DNA: TGTTCCAGCAGCTTACATGGGACACCCTACAATGAGCAGTTCTTC
V gene: TRBV6-5; D gene: TRBD2; clone size: -; J gene: TRBJ2-1; CDR3 protein: CASSSGGNEQFF; CDR3 DNA: TGTGCCAGCAGCTCGGGGGGTAATGAGCAGTTCTTC
V gene: TRBV18; D gene: TRBD1; clone size: -; J gene: TRBJ2-1; CDR3 protein: CASSGTGINNEQFF; CDR3 DNA: TGTGCCAGCTCGGGGACAGGGATAAACAATGAGCAGTTCTTC
V gene: TRBV5-1; D gene: -; clone size: -; J gene: TRBJ1-1; CDR3 protein: CASSLAAGGGTEAFF; CDR3 DNA: TGCGCCAGCAGCTTGGCGGCTGGCGGGGGAACTGAAGCTTTCTTT
V gene: TRBV7-9; D gene: -; clone size: -; J gene: TRBJ2-3; CDR3 protein: CASSRYSGGTDTQYF; CDR3 DNA: TGTGCCAGCAGCCGTTATAGCGGAGGCACAGATACGCAGTATTTT
V gene: TRBV9; D gene: TRBD1; clone size: -; J gene: TRBJ1-2; CDR3 protein: CASSGGTGAFGYTF; CDR3 DNA: TGTGCCAGCAGCGGAGGGACAGGGGCGTTTGGCTACACCTTC
V gene: TRBV5-1; D gene: TRBD2; clone size: -; J gene: TRBJ2-7; CDR3 protein: CASSSGTSGSTYEQYF; CDR3 DNA: TGCGCCAGCAGTTCTGGGACTAGCGGGAGTACCTACGAGCAGTACTTC
V gene: TRBV7-3; D gene: -; clone size: -; J gene: TRBJ1-1; CDR3 protein: CASSLGPRVTEAFF; CDR3 DNA: TGTGCCAGCAGCTTAGGGCCCAGGGTGACTGAAGCTTTCTTT
V gene: TRBV7-8; D gene: TRBD1; clone size: -; J gene: TRBJ1-2; CDR3 protein: CASSTGTGGHGYTF; CDR3 DNA: TGTGCCAGCAGTACCGGGACAGGGGGTCATGGCTACACCTTC
V gene: TRBV11-2; D gene: TRBD1; clone size: -; J gene: TRBJ1-2; CDR3 protein: CASSSPGQVNYGYTF; CDR3 DNA: TGTGCCAGCAGCTCCCCCGGACAGGTTAACTATGGCTACACCTTC
V gene: TRBV2; D gene: TRBD2; clone size: -; J gene: TRBJ2-4; CDR3 protein: CASSNPASGGNIQYF; CDR3 DNA: TGTGCCAGCAGTAATCCAGCGTCGGGAGGAAACATTCAGTACTTC